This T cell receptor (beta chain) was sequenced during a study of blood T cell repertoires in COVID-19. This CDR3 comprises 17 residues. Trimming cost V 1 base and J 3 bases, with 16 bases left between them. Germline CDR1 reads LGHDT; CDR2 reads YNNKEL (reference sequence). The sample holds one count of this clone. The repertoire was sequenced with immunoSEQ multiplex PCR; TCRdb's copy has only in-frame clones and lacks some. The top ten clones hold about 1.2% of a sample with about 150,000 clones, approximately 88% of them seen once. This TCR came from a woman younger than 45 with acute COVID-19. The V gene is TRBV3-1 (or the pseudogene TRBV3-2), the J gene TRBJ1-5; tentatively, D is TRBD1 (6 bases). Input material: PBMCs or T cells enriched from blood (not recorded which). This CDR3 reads CASSQGYKQGNNQPQHF. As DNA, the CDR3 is TGTGCCAGCAGCCAAGGGTACAAGCAGGGGAACAATCAGCCCCAGCATTTT.